A selection of T cell receptor beta chains follows, all from one sample in a study of post-analysis software for immune sequencing data. TCRdb processed the PCR reads anew with MiXCR; each CDR3 protein has one entry. The table shows about 160,000 distinct CDR3 sequences, with roughly 35% occurring only once. The sequenced sample was blood, obtained after autologous hematopoietic stem cell transplantation. Every receptor here comes from a girl aged 10 to 17 with multiple sclerosis. CDR3s leave out the opening cysteine and the closing phenylalanine or tryptophan.

TRBV3-1 | ASSQGWGVAQY
TRBV20-1 | SARARPNTEAF
TRBV12-3/TRBV12-4 | ASSFRDRGKTQY
TRBV20-1 | SALEGTQETQY
TRBV28 | ASRLTGARNSPLH
TRBV3-1 | ASSQDFNRGLGNSPLH
TRBV7-9 | ASSSVAGEHVPY
TRBV7-9 | ASSPLAHHEQY
TRBV7-3 | ASSSNVGFGYT
TRBV7-2 | ASSSLEGEQF
TRBV7-9 | ASSLRRGRTDTQY
TRBV14 | ASSQGPGPQH
TRBV5-1 | ASSSGTRLHEQY